This T cell receptor beta chain was documented in a study of T-cell memory formation after mild COVID-19. The CDR3 covers 15 residues. Germline V gene sequence: CDR1 SEHNR, CDR2 FQNEAQ (reference sequence). Trimming shortened V by 3 bases and J by 8 bases, and 19 bases separated the two germline ends. TCRdb re-called the 5' RACE reads through MiXCR, storing one row per CDR3 protein. The sample has around 440,000 distinct CDR3 sequences, around a sixth seen once. This chain connects TRBV7-9 to TRBJ1-2; TRBD1 might be the D (5 bases). The sequenced material came from PBMCs or a T cell subset sorted from them (not recorded which). The source is an adult woman who had mild COVID-19 (a few samples of this study predate the infection). Cell type and time point are not known. The CDR3 DNA reads as TGTGCCAGCAGCTTCCGAGGGGCAGGGTCCTACGGCTACACCTTC. Its translation: CASSFRGAGSYGYTF.